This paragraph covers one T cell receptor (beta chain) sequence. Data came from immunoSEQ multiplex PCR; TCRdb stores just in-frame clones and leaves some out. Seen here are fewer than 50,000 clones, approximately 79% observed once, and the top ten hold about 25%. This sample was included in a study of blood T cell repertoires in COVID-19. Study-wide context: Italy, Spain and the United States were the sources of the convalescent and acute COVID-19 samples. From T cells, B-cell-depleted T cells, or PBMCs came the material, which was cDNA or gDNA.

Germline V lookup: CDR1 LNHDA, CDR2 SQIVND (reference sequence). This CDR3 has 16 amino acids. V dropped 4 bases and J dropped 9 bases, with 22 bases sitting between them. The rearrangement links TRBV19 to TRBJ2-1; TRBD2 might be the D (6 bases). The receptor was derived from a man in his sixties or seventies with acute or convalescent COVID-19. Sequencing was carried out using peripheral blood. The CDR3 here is CASSTRNLGSGCEQFF. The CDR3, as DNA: TGTGCCAGTAGTACTCGAAACTTGGGTAGCGGATGTGAGCAGTTCTTC.